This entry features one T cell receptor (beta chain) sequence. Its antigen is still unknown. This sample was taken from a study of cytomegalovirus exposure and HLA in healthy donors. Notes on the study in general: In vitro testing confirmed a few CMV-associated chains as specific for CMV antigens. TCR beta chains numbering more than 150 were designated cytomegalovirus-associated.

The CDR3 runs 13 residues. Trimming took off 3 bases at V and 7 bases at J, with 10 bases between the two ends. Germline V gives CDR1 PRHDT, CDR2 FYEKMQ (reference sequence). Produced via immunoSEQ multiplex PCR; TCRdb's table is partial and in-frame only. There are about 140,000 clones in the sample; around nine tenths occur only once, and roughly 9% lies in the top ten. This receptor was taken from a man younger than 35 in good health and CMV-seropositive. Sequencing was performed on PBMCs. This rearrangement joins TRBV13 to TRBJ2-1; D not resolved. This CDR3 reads CASSFNRNNEQFF. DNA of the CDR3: TGTGCCAGCAGCTTCAACAGAAATAATGAGCAGTTCTTC.